This TCR beta chain was recovered during a study of control samples from healthy donors and cancer patients. Repertoires were generated with immunoSEQ multiplex PCR, while TCRdb's copy carries only in-frame clones and drops some. The data show over 100,000 clones, more than 80% seen once. The source of this sequence is a man in his forties in good health. The sample was blood.

This CDR3 reads CASSLAGNRNEQFF. CDR3 DNA sequence: TGTGCCAGCAGCTTAGCGGGGAATCGCAATGAGCAGTTCTTC. This chain connects TRBV11-2 to TRBJ2-1, with a weak D call TRBD2 (5 bases). The V end lost 1 base, the J end lost 6 bases, and 10 bases lay between the germline ends. The CDR3 covers 14 residues. The germline V gene encodes CDR1 SGHAT and CDR2 FQNNGV. Full variable domain (remainder filled in from reference TRBV11-2 and TRBJ2-1): EAGVAQSPRYKIIEKRQSVAFWCNPISGHATLYWYQQILGQGPKLLIQFQNNGVVDDSQLPKDRFSAERLKGVDSTLKIQPAKLEDSAVYLCASSLAGNRNEQFFGPGTRLTVL.